These 5 T cell receptor beta chains were sequenced from one sample in a study of blood T cell repertoires in COVID-19. TCRdb's copy holds only in-frame clones and misses some; the assay was immunoSEQ multiplex PCR. The sample carries over 300,000 clones, 89% recorded once. The sample was PBMCs or T cells enriched from blood (not recorded which). These receptors all come from a woman in her forties who had recovered from COVID-19.

This chain connects TRBV7-9 to TRBJ1-4; weak D call: TRBD1 (6 bases). Germline CDR1 SEHNR, CDR2 FQNEAQ (reference sequence). The CDR3 extends over 15 amino acids. Trimming left V 6 bases short and J 0 bases short, with 11 bases between. The CDR3 region has the DNA TGTGCCAGCAGTCCCAGGACAGCAACTAATGAAAAACTGTTTTTT. Residues: CASSPRTATNEKLFF.

The genes are TRBV5-6 and TRBJ2-1; D possibly corresponds to TRBD2 (7 bases). Per germline, CDR1 SGHDT and CDR2 YYEEEE. The CDR3 consists of 16 residues. Deletions cut 4 bases from V and 5 bases from J, with 19 bases between. The CDR3 spells CASSPTGGLTNNEQFF. The CDR3 nucleotides are TGTGCCAGCAGCCCCACGGGGGGCTTAACCAACAATGAGCAGTTCTTC.

The gene calls are TRBV5-6 and TRBJ1-2; D not resolved. Germline CDR1 SGHDT, CDR2 YYEEEE. The CDR3 runs to 13 residues. V shed 0 bases and J shed 4 bases, with 7 bases lying between them. In DNA, the CDR3 is TGTGCCAGCAGCTTGGGTTCCGTCTATGGCTACACCTTC. Protein product: CASSLGSVYGYTF.

The rearrangement uses TRBV27 and TRBJ2-2, with D perhaps matching TRBD2 (6 bases). Germline loops: CDR1 MNHEY, CDR2 SMNVEV (reference sequence). The CDR3 is 16 amino acids. Deletions cut 3 bases from V and 1 base from J, with 12 bases between. CDR3 coding DNA: TGTGCCAGCAGTTTTTGGAGGGCTGGGAACACCGGGGAGCTGTTTTTT. Encoded protein: CASSFWRAGNTGELFF.

The V gene is TRBV6-5, the J gene TRBJ2-3, with 9 nucleotides matching TRBD1. The CDR3 spans 15 residues. From germline, CDR1 is MNHEY and CDR2 SVGAGI. J gave up 3 bases and V 6 bases, and 7 bases lay outside the gene matches. CDR3 in DNA: TGTGCCAGCAGCGCCGGGACAGGGATAACAGATACGCAGTATTTT. It specifies CASSAGTGITDTQYF.